Sequencing of this T cell receptor beta chain was carried out in a study of post-analysis software for immune sequencing data. The library was made from cDNA and included unique molecular identifiers. TCRdb analysed the PCR reads with MiXCR anew, one entry per CDR3 protein. The sample contains 150,000 to 200,000 distinct CDR3 sequences, around 34% of which appear only once. On this clonotype itself: The antigen remains undetermined.

The length of the CDR3 is 16 residues. V shed 5 bases, J shed 2 bases, and the junction held 9 bases outside the gene matches. From germline, CDR1 is PRHDT and CDR2 FYEKMQ (reference sequence). Study findings and constraints: Roughly five TRBV segments appeared more often in patients than in controls, and TRBV5-6, TRBV5-1 and TRBV20-1 were among these.

The TCR originated in a girl between 5 and 17 years old with multiple sclerosis. The genes are TRBV13 and TRBJ2-1; 7 nucleotides align to TRBD1. The sample was blood, taken after autologous hematopoietic stem cell transplantation. The CDR3: CASSRPRDRAYNEQFF. CDR3 in DNA: TGTGCCAGCAGCCGACCCCGGGACAGAGCCTACAATGAGCAGTTCTTC.